This T cell receptor (beta chain) was sequenced for a study of cytomegalovirus exposure and HLA in healthy donors. To note about this clone: Its antigen remains unknown.

General study results and limits: Researchers counted 164 TCR beta chains as cytomegalovirus-associated. The classifier was said to identify cytomegalovirus status with high specificity and sensitivity. Testing in vitro showed a few CMV-associated chains specific for CMV antigens. Rarity characterized most TCR sequences, yet some public TCRs appeared in many donors.

CDR1 and CDR2 (germline): MDHEN, SYDVKM. Deletions cut 5 bases from V and 1 base from J, with 15 bases between. The CDR3 has 16 residues. Method: immunoSEQ multiplex PCR; TCRdb's copy keeps in-frame clones and lacks some. The sample lists 150,000 to 200,000 clones; about 84% were seen once. The TCR originated in a woman between 18 and 29 years old in good health and CMV-seronegative. The source material was PBMCs. This chain joins TRBV28 and TRBJ1-3; perhaps TRBD1 as D (5 bases). This chain's CDR3 is CASSPPAGLSGNTIYF. In DNA, the CDR3 is TGTGCCAGCAGTCCCCCGGCAGGGTTGTCTGGAAACACCATATATTTT.